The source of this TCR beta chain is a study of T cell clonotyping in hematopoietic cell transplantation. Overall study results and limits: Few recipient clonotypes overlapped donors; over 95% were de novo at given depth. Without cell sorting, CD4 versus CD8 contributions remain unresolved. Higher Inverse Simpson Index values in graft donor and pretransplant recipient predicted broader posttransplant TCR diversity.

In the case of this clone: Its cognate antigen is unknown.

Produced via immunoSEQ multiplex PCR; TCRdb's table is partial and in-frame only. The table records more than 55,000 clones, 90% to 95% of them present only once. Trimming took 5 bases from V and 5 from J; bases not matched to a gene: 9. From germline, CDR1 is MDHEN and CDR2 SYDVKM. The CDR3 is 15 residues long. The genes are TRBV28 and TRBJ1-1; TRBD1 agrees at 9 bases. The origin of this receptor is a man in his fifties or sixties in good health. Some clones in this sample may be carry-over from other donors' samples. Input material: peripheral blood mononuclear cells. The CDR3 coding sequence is TGTGCCAGCAGTCCTCAACAGGGGGCGGGTACTGAAGCTTTCTTT. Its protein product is CASSPQQGAGTEAFF.